This T cell receptor (beta chain) emerged from a study of PD-1 blockade in mismatch repair-deficient tumors. On the study more broadly: Patients had over ten mismatch repair-deficient cancer types and were previously treated and progressing.

V was pared by 5 bases and J by 4 bases, with 17 bases between. The germline CDR1 and CDR2 sequences are SEHNR and FQNEAQ (reference sequence). The CDR3 covers 16 residues. Data came from immunoSEQ multiplex PCR; TCRdb stores just in-frame clones and leaves some out. This table holds more than 85,000 clones, 70% to 85% found once. This clonotype originated in an adult with mismatch repair-deficient cancer. The chain is built from TRBV7-9 and TRBJ2-2, with a tentative D call TRBD1 (6 bases). Sequences were derived from peripheral blood, sampled approximately 35 weeks after starting pembrolizumab. CDR3 in DNA: TGTGCCAGCAGCCCTATGGGAGCAGGGGCCACCGGGGAGCTGTTTTTT. Protein: CASSPMGAGATGELFF.